The sample holds many counts of the clone carrying this T cell receptor beta chain. Its target is unknown. Under 3 months was the duration of disease in ophthalmopathy patients, who also had a Clinical Activity Score of at least 3 and a NOSPECS grade of at least 4. This entry is derived from a study of T cells in Graves' hyperthyroidism and ophthalmopathy. Overall study: Blood was drawn when the patient was first diagnosed and still untreated. Whole-study findings and limits: Most expanded thyroid clonotypes above 0.001 also appeared in blood. Ophthalmopathy was told apart from stable hyperthyroidism by a 13 V-J model.

The CDR3 is made up of 18 amino acids. Germline trimming cut 5 bases from V and 2 bases from J; bases unmatched to any gene: 11. Amplification targeted TCR beta CDR3 regions from RNA transcripts. The TCR CDR3 was amplified in a first-round RT-PCR using the HTBI primer set. One entry per CDR3 protein, called by TCRdb with MiXCR from the multiplex PCR reads. This repertoire shows over 350,000 distinct CDR3 sequences, more than 13% found once; its top ten account for 25% to 30%. The TCR comes from a man aged 45-65 years with Graves' ophthalmopathy. The sequencing sample was made of blood. The chain couples TRBV12-3 or TRBV12-4 to TRBJ1-4; 10 bases are a match to TRBD1. Here the CDR3 DNA reads TGTGCCAGCAGTCCAAGGACAGGGGGAATGGTCACTAATGAAAAACTGTTTTTT. Translating gives CASSPRTGGMVTNEKLFF.